This T cell receptor beta chain appears in the sequencing data of a study of regulatory T cells in long-lasting Graves disease. About the research overall: A definition of persistent Graves' disease required over 5 years of antithyroid drugs plus positive TSH receptor antibodies. Whole-study results and caveats: Those with persistent Graves' had less TCR diversity than newly diagnosed patients. Public clonotype sharing was higher in persistent than newly diagnosed patients. When disease was persistent, TRBV28, TRBJ1-2 and TRBJ2-5 were the favored segments.

This CDR3 contains 15 residues. V shed 1 base and J shed 0 bases, with 9 bases lying between them. Per the germline V gene, CDR1 is SGHTA and CDR2 is FQGNSA. Time point indicated: persistent/refractory GD, antithyroid drugs over 5 years with positive TRAb. With RNA extracted from PBMCs as input, the TCR library was made. A remark on this clonotype: Its specificity is not known.

Sequencing libraries for TCR beta were prepared with iRepertoire HTBI primers and Arm-PCR of CDR3 regions. TCRdb processed the multiplex PCR reads anew with MiXCR; each CDR3 protein has one entry. The table has some 450,000 distinct CDR3 sequences, 20% to 25% seen once; the top ten hold approximately 25%. The sequence derives from a female donor with Graves disease. The starting material was peripheral blood mononuclear cells (PBMCs), obtained when the disease was refractory, from a patient treated with antithyroid drugs. This chain uses TRBV7-2 with TRBJ1-1, with D unresolved. CDR3 residues: CASSLGSTLNTEAFF. The DNA of the CDR3 is TGTGCCAGCAGCTTAGGTAGCACCTTGAACACTGAAGCTTTCTTT.